The entry that follows covers one TCR beta chain sequence. The target of this receptor is not known. This may stem from a read error, because a much larger clone lies one nucleotide away. The library came from 5' RACE. This sample was sequenced with a NextSeq 500. To correct for sequencing error and PCR bias, the TCR library protocol tagged individual cDNA molecules with unique molecular identifiers. Both TCR alpha and beta chains were sequenced, and tight co-correlation was observed between alpha and beta sequence abundances in each sample. In the original analysis: Decombinator V4 was used to perform V gene, J gene and CDR3 annotation of TCR sequences. TCRs were defined as expanded if a significant change between any two time points was detected under a Poisson model with p below 0.0001. TCR abundances were normalised to the total number of TCRs sequenced per sample and expressed as counts per million. VDJdb, accessed 1 November 2021, was searched for CMV, EBV and SARS-CoV-2 annotated TCRs, excluding TCRs annotated for multiple antigens. In TCRdb, the public reads were trimmed at Q25 with fastp and aligned with MiXCR, with productive beta chains retained. Here each entry gathers all rows of one CDR3 protein and keeps the most common genes and DNA. TCRdb, not the original authors, processed these V and J calls. Here the sample has about 100,000 distinct CDR3 sequences; 13% occur a single time. Together, the top ten hold over 2% of the sample.

This was a case-control study nested in a cohort of healthcare workers in London, UK, who had nasopharyngeal swab PCR tests and blood samples taken every week. Between 23 and 31 March 2020, the week of the UK lockdown, healthcare workers were enrolled and then followed up weekly for as long as 16 weeks. This record belongs to a study of early T cells in non-severe SARS-CoV-2 infection (dated by TCRdb to the early 2020s). With regard to the full study: Bulk RNA from unsorted whole blood was used for TCR sequencing, so alpha and beta chains could not be paired.

What the work shows at the level of the full study, not this receptor alone: VDJdb matching was skewed toward anti-spike CD8 responses and likely underestimated virus-specific expansions by missing private and CD4 specificities.

The specimen sequenced was whole blood. This clonotype was sampled from an adult who was a healthcare worker with PCR-confirmed SARS-CoV-2 infection or an uninfected control (not recorded which).

The sequenced DNA is TGCGCCAGCACAGGGGCCAGGGATAATTCACCCCTCTACTTT. Its translation is CASTGARDNSPLYF. Here the chain combines TRBV5-1 and TRBJ1-6; possibly the D gene is TRBD1, per 6 matching bases. The CDR3, cysteine through phenylalanine, is 14 amino acids long. Only the CDR3 DNA is retained, 42 bases long and in frame from the first base. Looking up the germline V gene yields CDR1 SGHRS and CDR2 YFSETQ.